This T cell receptor (beta chain) originates from a study of tumor T cells in aggressive B-cell lymphoma. Produced via immunoSEQ multiplex PCR; TCRdb's table is partial and in-frame only. The sample has 5,100 or so clones, around 89% seen once. V gave up 4 bases and J gave up 8 bases, with 24 bases separating them. In germline, CDR1 is SGHRS, CDR2 YFSETQ. CDR3 length: 16 residues. Sequenced sample: tumor tissue. The rearrangement uses TRBV5-1 and TRBJ1-2, with D possibly TRBD1 on 5 matching bases. The origin of this receptor is an adult with diffuse large B cell lymphoma. The DNA for the CDR3 is TGCGCCAGCAGCCACCCGAGACAGACCACCACAGGCGGCTACACCTTC. Translation gives CASSHPRQTTTGGYTF.